This T cell receptor beta chain comes out of a study of beta chain features in type 1 diabetes. Study results and caveats: TCRB CDR3s from Type 1 diabetes patients were moderately but significantly shorter in all four CD4+ subsets.

This clone turned up a few times. Its specificity is unknown. CDR1 is LNHDA, CDR2 SQIVND, per germline (reference sequence). CDR3 size: 15 residues. Trimming cost V 3 bases and J 3 bases; bases outside gene matches: 7. Investigators reverse transcribed all isolated RNA, so they sequenced expressed TCRB transcripts. Measured with immunoSEQ multiplex PCR; TCRdb has only the in-frame clones, and not every one. The sample shows 970,000 or so clones, roughly 16% of them seen only once. Heparinised blood was drawn once per donor, averaging about 0.11 L. This chain links TRBV19 with TRBJ2-5, with TRBD1 identical over 7 bases. Sequenced sample: naive CD4+ T cells from blood. The TCR sequence derives from a woman between 18 and 30 years old in good health. Here the CDR3 reads CASSIWGQGEETQYF. CDR3 bases: TGTGCCAGTAGTATCTGGGGCCAGGGGGAAGAGACCCAGTACTTC. The variable domain in full, with the rest retrieved from reference TRBV19 and TRBJ2-5, is DGGITQSPKYLFRKEGQNVTLSCEQNLNHDAMYWYRQDPGQGLRLIYYSQIVNDFQKGDIAEGYSVSREKKESFPLTVTSAQKNPTAFYLCASSIWGQGEETQYFGPGTRLLVL.